The text below deals with one TCR beta chain. This sample was included in a study of T cell responses to AZD1222 COVID-19 vaccine. Libraries were prepared by immunoSEQ multiplex PCR; TCRdb keeps only in-frame clonotypes and omits some of them. Altogether approximately 140,000 clones are present, around nine tenths being singletons, with the ten largest covering 0.9% to 1.3%. Germline V gene data show CDR1 as MNHEY and CDR2 as SVGAGI. The length of the CDR3 is 15 residues. Losses at the gene ends were 8 bases for V and 4 bases for J; bases not matched to a gene: 10. The rearrangement links TRBV6-5 to TRBJ2-1, with 8 bases fitting TRBD1. The source of this sequence is an adult who received the AZD1222 COVID-19 vaccine. The source material was peripheral blood, sampled 28 days after the second AZD1222 dose. CDR3 bases: TGTGCCAGCTTCCAAGACAGGGGATTGTACAATGAGCAGTTCTTC. Encoded protein: CASFQDRGLYNEQFF.